The TCR beta chain described here comes from a study of cytomegalovirus exposure and HLA in healthy donors. PCR was performed using 60 Vbeta and 13 Jbeta primers. Repertoires were generated with immunoSEQ multiplex PCR, while TCRdb's copy carries only in-frame clones and drops some. Among roughly 150,000 clones listed, around 85% were seen once. The germline CDR1 and CDR2 sequences are SGDLS and YYNGEE. The CDR3 has 15 residues. Trimming pared 0 bases from V and 2 bases from J, leaving 11 bases between. This clone has just a few counts. The TCR sequence derives from a man between 45 and 60 years old in good health and CMV-seropositive. The chain combines TRBV9 with TRBJ1-2; D is undetermined. Sequenced input: PBMCs. The CDR3 DNA is TGTGCCAGCAGCGTAGCTGGTGACAACAACTATGGCTACACCTTC. Translation gives CASSVAGDNNYGYTF.